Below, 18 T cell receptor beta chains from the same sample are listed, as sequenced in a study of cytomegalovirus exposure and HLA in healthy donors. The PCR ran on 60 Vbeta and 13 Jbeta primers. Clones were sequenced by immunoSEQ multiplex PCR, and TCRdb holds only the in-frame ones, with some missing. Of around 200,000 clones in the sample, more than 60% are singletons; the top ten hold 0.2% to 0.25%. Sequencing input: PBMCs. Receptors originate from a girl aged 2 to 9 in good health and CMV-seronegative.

CDR3 coding DNA: TGTGCCAGCAGCGCTCCAGGAAACTCCTACGAGCAGTACTTC. Translation gives CASSAPGNSYEQYF. This rearrangement joins TRBV2 to TRBJ2-7; D not resolved. The CDR3 runs 14 residues. V lost 6 bases and J lost 0, with 12 bases in between. Germline CDR1 and CDR2: SNHLY and FYNNEI.

CDR3: CASSSGLAGAISYEQYF. The CDR3 DNA reads as TGTGCCAGCAGCTCGGGACTAGCGGGGGCAATTTCCTACGAGCAGTACTTC. The chain links TRBV9 to TRBJ2-7; 14 bases line up with TRBD2. The length of the CDR3 is 17 residues. Germline lookup yields CDR1 SGDLS and CDR2 YYNGEE. After removal of 4 bases from V and 1 base from J, the junction contained 7 bases not matched to a gene.

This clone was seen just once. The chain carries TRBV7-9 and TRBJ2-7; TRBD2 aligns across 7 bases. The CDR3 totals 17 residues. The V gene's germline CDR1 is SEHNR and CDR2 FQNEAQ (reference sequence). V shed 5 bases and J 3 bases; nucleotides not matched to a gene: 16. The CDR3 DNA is TGTGCCAGCAGCCTCCCCCGGGGACTAACATCGGGCTACGAGCAGTACTTC. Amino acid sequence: CASSLPRGLTSGYEQYF. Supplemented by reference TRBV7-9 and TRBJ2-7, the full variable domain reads DTGVSQNPRHKITKRGQNVTFRCDPISEHNRLYWYRQTLGQGPEFLTYFQNEAQLEKSRLLSDRFSAERPKGSFSTLEIQRTEQGDSAMYLCASSLPRGLTSGYEQYFGPGTRLTVT.

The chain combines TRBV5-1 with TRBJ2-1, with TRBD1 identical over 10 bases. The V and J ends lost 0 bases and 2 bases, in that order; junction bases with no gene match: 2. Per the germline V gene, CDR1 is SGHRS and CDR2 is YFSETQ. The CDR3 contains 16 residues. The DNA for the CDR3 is TGCGCCAGCAGCTTGGTCGGGACAGGGGCCTACAATGAGCAGTTCTTC. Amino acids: CASSLVGTGAYNEQFF.

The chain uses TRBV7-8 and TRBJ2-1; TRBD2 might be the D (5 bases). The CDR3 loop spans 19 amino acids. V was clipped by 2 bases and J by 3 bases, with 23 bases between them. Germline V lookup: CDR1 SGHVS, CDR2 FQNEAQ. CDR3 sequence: CASSLLSRGSAIIYNEQFF. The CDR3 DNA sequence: TGTGCCAGCAGCTTACTTTCGAGAGGTAGCGCCATCATCTACAATGAGCAGTTCTTC.

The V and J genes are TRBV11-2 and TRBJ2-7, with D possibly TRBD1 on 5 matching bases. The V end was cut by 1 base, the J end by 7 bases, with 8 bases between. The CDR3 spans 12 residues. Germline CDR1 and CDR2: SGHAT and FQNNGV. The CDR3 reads CASSLGRTEQYF. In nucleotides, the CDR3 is TGTGCCAGCAGCTTAGGTAGGACAGAGCAGTACTTC.

The CDR3 reads CASSLSGQGVNEQFF. In nucleotides, the CDR3 is TGCGCCAGCAGCTTGTCGGGACAGGGGGTCAATGAGCAGTTCTTC. This chain uses TRBV5-1 with TRBJ2-1; 11 nucleotides agree with TRBD1. V shed 1 base and J 6 bases; nucleotides not matched to a gene: 3. From germline, CDR1 is SGHRS and CDR2 YFSETQ. This CDR3 spans 15 amino acids.

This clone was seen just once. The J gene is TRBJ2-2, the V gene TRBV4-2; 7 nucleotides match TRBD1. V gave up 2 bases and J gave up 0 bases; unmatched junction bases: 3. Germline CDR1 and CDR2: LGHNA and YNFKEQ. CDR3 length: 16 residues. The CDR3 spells CASSQFRGSNTGELFF. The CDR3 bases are TGTGCCAGCAGCCAATTCAGGGGGTCGAACACCGGGGAGCTGTTTTTT.

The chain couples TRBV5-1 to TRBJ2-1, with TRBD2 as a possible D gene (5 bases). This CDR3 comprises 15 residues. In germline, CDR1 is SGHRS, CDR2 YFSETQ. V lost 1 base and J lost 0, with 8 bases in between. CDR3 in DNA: TGCGCCAGCAGCTTGCAGGAGGCCTCCTACAATGAGCAGTTCTTC. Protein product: CASSLQEASYNEQFF.

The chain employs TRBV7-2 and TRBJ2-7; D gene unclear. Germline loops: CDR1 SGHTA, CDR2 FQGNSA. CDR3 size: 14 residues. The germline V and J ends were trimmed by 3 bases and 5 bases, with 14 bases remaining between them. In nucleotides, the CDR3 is TGTGCCAGCAGCTTCGGTACTCGAGTCCACGAGCAGTACTTC. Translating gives CASSFGTRVHEQYF.

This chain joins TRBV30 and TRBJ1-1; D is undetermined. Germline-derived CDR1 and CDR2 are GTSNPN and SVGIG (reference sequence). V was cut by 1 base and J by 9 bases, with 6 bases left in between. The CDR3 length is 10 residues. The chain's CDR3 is CAWSAPKAFF. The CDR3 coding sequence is TGTGCCTGGAGTGCCCCAAAAGCTTTCTTT.

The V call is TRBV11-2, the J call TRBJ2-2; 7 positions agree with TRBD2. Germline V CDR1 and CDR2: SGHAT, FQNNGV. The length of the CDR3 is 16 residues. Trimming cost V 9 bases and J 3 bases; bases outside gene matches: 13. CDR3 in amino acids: CASETLGRWDTGELFF. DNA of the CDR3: TGTGCCAGTGAGACGCTCGGGAGGTGGGACACCGGGGAGCTGTTTTTT.

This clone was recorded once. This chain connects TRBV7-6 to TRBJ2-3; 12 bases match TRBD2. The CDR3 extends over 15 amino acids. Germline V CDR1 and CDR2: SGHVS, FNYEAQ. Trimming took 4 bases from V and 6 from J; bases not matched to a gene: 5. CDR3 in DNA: TGTGCCAGCAGCTCGACTAGCGGGGGAAGCGATACGCAGTATTTT. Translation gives CASSSTSGGSDTQYF.

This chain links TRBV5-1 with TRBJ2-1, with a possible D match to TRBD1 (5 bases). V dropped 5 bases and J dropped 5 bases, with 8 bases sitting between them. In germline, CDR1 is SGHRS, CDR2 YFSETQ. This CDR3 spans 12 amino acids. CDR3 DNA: TGCGCCAGCAGGGGGCTGGACAATGAGCAGTTCTTC. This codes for CASRGLDNEQFF.

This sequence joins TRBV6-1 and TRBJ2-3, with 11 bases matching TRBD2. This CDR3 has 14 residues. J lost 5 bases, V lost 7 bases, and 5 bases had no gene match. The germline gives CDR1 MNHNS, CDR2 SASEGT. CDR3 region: CASIRLAGGDTQYF. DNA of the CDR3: TGTGCCAGCATCAGGCTAGCGGGGGGAGATACGCAGTATTTT.

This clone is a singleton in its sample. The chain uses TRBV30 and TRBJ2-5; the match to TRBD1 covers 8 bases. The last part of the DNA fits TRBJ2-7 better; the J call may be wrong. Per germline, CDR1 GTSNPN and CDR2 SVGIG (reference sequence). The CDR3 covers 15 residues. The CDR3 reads CAWSAIQGASYEQYF. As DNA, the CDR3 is TGTGCCTGGAGTGCGATCCAGGGGGCCTCCTACGAGCAGTACTTC.

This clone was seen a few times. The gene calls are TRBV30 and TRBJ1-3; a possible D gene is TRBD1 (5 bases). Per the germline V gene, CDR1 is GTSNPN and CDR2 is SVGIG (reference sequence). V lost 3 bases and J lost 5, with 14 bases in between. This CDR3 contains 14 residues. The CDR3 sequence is CAWRGKGTRNTIYF. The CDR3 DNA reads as TGTGCCTGGAGGGGGAAAGGGACTCGAAACACCATATATTTT.

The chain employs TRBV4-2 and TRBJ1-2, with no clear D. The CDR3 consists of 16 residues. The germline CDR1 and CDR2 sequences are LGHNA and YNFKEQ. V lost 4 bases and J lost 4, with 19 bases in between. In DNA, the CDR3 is TGTGCCAGCAGCCCCGAAGGAGGGAGGGTTAGCTATGGCTACACCTTC. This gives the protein CASSPEGGRVSYGYTF.